Listed here are 24 T cell receptor beta chains from one sample, sequenced in a study of CXCR3-negative and CXCR3-positive naive CD8 T cells. All TRB cDNA libraries came from 5' RACE performed with UMI labels. TCRdb re-called the 5' RACE reads, yielding one record per CDR3 amino acid sequence without DNA. The sample includes more than 20,000 distinct CDR3 sequences. The sample was naive CXCR3- CD8+ T cells from blood. Subset specified: CD45RO-CCR7+CD27+CD95- naive CD8+ T cells lacking CXCR3 (TNR3-). All receptors derive from a human donor in good health. Some clones in this sample may be carry-over from other donors' samples.

Measured by frequency, this clonotype is medium-sized. This chain connects TRBV7-6 to TRBJ1-5; without DNA, the TCRdb call of TRBD1 cannot be checked. The germline gives CDR1 SGHVS, CDR2 FNYEAQ. The CDR3 runs to 16 residues. Here the CDR3 reads CASSLAPGDSNQPQHF.

This chain uses TRBV29-1 with TRBJ2-7; lacking DNA, the TRBD1 call made by TCRdb goes unchecked. CDR1 and CDR2 from the germline V gene are SQVTM and ANQGSEA. The CDR3 has 12 residues. The CDR3 loop is CSVTLGNYEQYF.

The rearrangement uses TRBV27 and TRBJ2-2; TCRdb proposes TRBD2, but this gene call is untestable without DNA. The CDR3 has 16 residues. Per the germline V gene, CDR1 is MNHEY and CDR2 is SMNVEV (reference sequence). CDR3 amino acids: CASSLSGARPAGELFF.

This chain joins TRBV12-3 or TRBV12-4 and TRBJ2-4; TCRdb calls TRBD1, which cannot be checked without DNA. The CDR3 is 16 amino acids. CDR3 protein: CASSSVQGVFENIQYF.

Measured by frequency, this clonotype is medium-sized. V is TRBV29-1 and J is TRBJ1-1; TCRdb indicates TRBD1, and absent DNA this call remains unverified. Germline V gene data show CDR1 as SQVTM and CDR2 as ANQGSEA. The CDR3 totals 12 residues. The CDR3 here is CSVVGQGAEAFF.

This chain links TRBV6-2 or TRBV6-3 with TRBJ2-1. The CDR3 has 16 residues. Germline V CDR1 and CDR2: MNHEY, SVGEGT. The CDR3 protein is CASSYSAVNYYNEQFF.

V gene TRBV29-1 combines with J gene TRBJ2-7; TCRdb reports TRBD1, a call that lacks DNA to check it against. CDR3 size: 14 residues. The germline CDR1 and CDR2 sequences are SQVTM and ANQGSEA. CDR3 in amino acids: CSVGPTGGGYEQYF.

V gene TRBV7-9 combines with J gene TRBJ2-3; TCRdb gives TRBD2 as the D gene, but with no DNA this cannot be confirmed. Germline CDR1 SEHNR, CDR2 FQNEAQ (reference sequence). The CDR3 runs 17 residues. Here the CDR3 reads CASSFSELAGITNTQYF. Filled out from reference TRBV7-9 and TRBJ2-3, the complete variable domain reads DTGVSQNPRHKITKRGQNVTFRCDPISEHNRLYWYRQTLGQGPEFLTYFQNEAQLEKSRLLSDRFSAERPKGSFSTLEIQRTEQGDSAMYLCASSFSELAGITNTQYFGPGTRLTVL.

The gene calls are TRBV7-2 and TRBJ2-5; the TRBD2 assignment by TCRdb is unverifiable without DNA. The germline V gene encodes CDR1 SGHTA and CDR2 FQGNSA. The CDR3 has 17 amino acids. The CDR3 spells CASSLVGGTSGSETQYF.

This rearrangement joins TRBV27 to TRBJ1-6. Looked up from germline, CDR1 is MNHEY and CDR2 is SMNVEV (reference sequence). CDR3 length: 15 residues. CDR3: CASSLIGSGNSPLHF.

The chain is built from TRBV7-8 and TRBJ2-1. The germline V gene has CDR1 SGHVS and CDR2 FQNEAQ. The CDR3 is 13 residues long. CDR3 protein: CASSLILDREQFF.

V is TRBV12-3 or TRBV12-4 and J is TRBJ2-7; TCRdb lists TRBD1, though no DNA is available to test this call. The CDR3 is made up of 12 amino acids. This chain's CDR3 is CASSLSGGEQYF.

The chain joins TRBV3-1 to TRBJ2-7; with no DNA, the TCRdb D assignment of TRBD1 cannot be verified. This CDR3 comprises 15 residues. CDR1 and CDR2 from the germline V gene are LGHDT and YNNKEL (reference sequence). CDR3 sequence reads: CASSLQGGSSHEQYF.

The gene calls are TRBV7-9 and TRBJ2-7; TCRdb outputs TRBD2, but without DNA this stays unchecked. CDR1 and CDR2 (germline): SEHNR, FQNEAQ (reference sequence). The CDR3 is 13 amino acids. CDR3: CASSPTAEYEQYF.

J is TRBJ1-2 and V is TRBV29-1. The CDR3 sequence is 11 residues long. Looked up from germline, CDR1 is SQVTM and CDR2 is ANQGSEA. The CDR3 reads CSVDDNYGYTF.

The chain uses TRBV23-1 and TRBJ1-1. TRBV23-1 is an ORF for which the function is uncertain. The length of the CDR3 is 15 residues. CDR3 amino acids: CASSHRTGPNTEAFF.

This sequence joins TRBV29-1 and TRBJ2-1; TCRdb indicates TRBD1, and absent DNA this call remains unverified. Germline CDR1 reads SQVTM; CDR2 reads ANQGSEA. The CDR3 length is 14 residues. This CDR3 reads CSVAWDRADNEQFF.

The gene calls are TRBV2 and TRBJ2-1; the TRBD2 assignment by TCRdb is unverifiable without DNA. The CDR3 has 16 amino acids. Germline CDR1 reads SNHLY; CDR2 reads FYNNEI. The CDR3 sequence: CASSERGLGTYNEQFF.

The genes are TRBV5-1 and TRBJ1-5; TCRdb returns TRBD1, unconfirmable since there is no DNA. Germline CDR1 SGHRS, CDR2 YFSETQ. The CDR3 has 14 residues. The CDR3 sequence is CASSLVGGNQPQHF.

V gene TRBV29-1 combines with J gene TRBJ2-5; TCRdb's assignment of TRBD2 cannot be checked, as there is no DNA. The length of the CDR3 is 14 residues. Germline V gives CDR1 SQVTM, CDR2 ANQGSEA. CDR3 protein: CSVKGTSGRETQYF.

The chain carries TRBV3-1 and TRBJ1-1. Looked up from germline, CDR1 is LGHDT and CDR2 is YNNKEL (reference sequence). The CDR3 consists of 14 residues. The CDR3: CASSHFQENTEAFF. The entire variable domain, with the rest obtained from reference TRBV3-1 and TRBJ1-1, is as follows: DTAVSQTPKYLVTQMGNDKSIKCEQNLGHDTMYWYKQDSKKFLKIMFSYNNKELIINETVPNRFSPKSPDKAHLNLHINSLELGDSAVYFCASSHFQENTEAFFGQGTRLTVV.

The gene calls are TRBV7-6 and TRBJ2-1; TCRdb outputs TRBD2, but without DNA this stays unchecked. The CDR3 consists of 16 residues. The germline CDR1 and CDR2 sequences are SGHVS and FNYEAQ. The CDR3 sequence is CASSPWGAGGSNEQFF.

V is TRBV5-1 and J is TRBJ1-2. This CDR3 comprises 17 residues. Germline CDR1 SGHRS, CDR2 YFSETQ. CDR3: CASSLVSGSPSNYGYTF.

The chain couples TRBV28 to TRBJ2-1; TCRdb calls TRBD1, which cannot be checked without DNA. Per the germline V gene, CDR1 is MDHEN and CDR2 is SYDVKM. The CDR3 loop spans 16 amino acids. The CDR3 spells CASSPRTGQGLNEQFF.